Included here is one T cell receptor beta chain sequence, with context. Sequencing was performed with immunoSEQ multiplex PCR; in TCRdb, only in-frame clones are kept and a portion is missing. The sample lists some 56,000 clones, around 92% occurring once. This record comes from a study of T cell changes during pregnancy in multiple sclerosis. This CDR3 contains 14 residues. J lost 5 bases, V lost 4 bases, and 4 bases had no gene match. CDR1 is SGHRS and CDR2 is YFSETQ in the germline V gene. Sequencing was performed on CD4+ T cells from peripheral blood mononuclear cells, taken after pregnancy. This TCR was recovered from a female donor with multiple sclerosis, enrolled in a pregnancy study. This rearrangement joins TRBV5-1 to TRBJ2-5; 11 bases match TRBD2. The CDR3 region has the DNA TGCGCCAGCAGCGGGACTAGCGGTCAGGAGACCCAGTACTTC. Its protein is CASSGTSGQETQYF. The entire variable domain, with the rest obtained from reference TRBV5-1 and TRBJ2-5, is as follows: KAGVTQTPRYLIKTRGQQVTLSCSPISGHRSVSWYQQTPGQGLQFLFEYFSETQRNKGNFPGRFSGRQFSNSRSEMNVSTLELGDSALYLCASSGTSGQETQYFGPGTRLLVL.